This T cell receptor (beta chain) was profiled in a study of blood T cell repertoires in COVID-19. Overall study context: The cDNA or gDNA used as material had been derived from T cells, B-cell-depleted T cells, or PBMCs.

How the authors handled the data: How many nucleated cells were present was estimated from reference gene primer amplification. The repertoire was sequenced with immunoSEQ multiplex PCR; TCRdb's copy has only in-frame clones and lacks some. That table supplies the V and J calls and clone size; D and trimming were determined from the DNA. In the table there are fewer than 250,000 clones, 75% to 90% of which are singletons. Trimming stripped 8 bases from V and 0 bases from J, with 9 bases between. CDR3 length: 13 residues. Germline V lookup: CDR1 MNHEY, CDR2 SMNVEV (reference sequence). The TCR was taken from a man in his forties or fifties with acute or convalescent COVID-19. The chain is built from TRBV27 and TRBJ2-3, with D possibly TRBD2 on 5 matching bases. The specimen was peripheral blood. This chain's CDR3 is CASCRTSTDTQYF. DNA of the CDR3: TGTGCCAGCTGCCGGACTAGCACAGATACGCAGTATTTT.